This note documents a single TCR beta chain sequence. This sample stems from a study of blood T cell repertoires in COVID-19. Study-wide context: Spain, Italy and the United States supplied samples that represented acute and convalescent COVID-19. PBMCs, B-cell-depleted T cells, or T cells were the source of the cDNA or gDNA that made up the material.

The CDR3 loop spans 15 amino acids. V shed 0 bases, J shed 5 bases, and the junction held 7 bases outside the gene matches. Germline loops: CDR1 SGHDN, CDR2 FVKESK. Sequenced by immunoSEQ multiplex PCR; TCRdb stores in-frame clones only, minus some. The table lists about 69,000 clones, around 86% of them singletons. The sequence came from a man between 25 and 39 years old with acute or convalescent COVID-19. The rearrangement uses TRBV14 and TRBJ2-7; 7 bases match TRBD1. Sequenced material: peripheral blood. CDR3 bases: TGTGCCAGCAGCCAAGAAGACAGGGAAGATCACGAGCAGTACTTC. It encodes CASSQEDREDHEQYF.